The clone carrying this TCR beta chain was recorded at least ten times. Its specificity is unknown. This record belongs to a study of T-cell memory formation after mild COVID-19. Germline V gene lookup returns CDR1 SGDLS and CDR2 YYNGEE. The CDR3 spans 15 residues. Germline trimming cut 2 bases from V and 1 base from J; bases unmatched to any gene: 2. TCRdb redid the calling of the 5' RACE reads with MiXCR, one entry per CDR3 protein. Among approximately 250,000 distinct CDR3 sequences listed, approximately 15% were seen once. Study-wide findings and caveats: Within pre-infection memory, some responding clones were found, suggesting cross-reactive memory joined.

The source is a man between 18 and 29 years old who had mild COVID-19 (a few samples of this study predate the infection). Cell type and time point are not known. The rearrangement links TRBV9 to TRBJ2-3; 9 positions match TRBD1. Specimen: PBMCs or a T cell subset sorted from them (not recorded which). CDR3 nucleotides: TGTGCCAGCAGCGTTTGGACAGGGGGCACAGATACGCAGTATTTT. It encodes CASSVWTGGTDTQYF.